This T cell receptor (beta chain) is drawn from a study of cytomegalovirus exposure and HLA in healthy donors. At the level of the study: The approximately 120 validation repertoires, a later analysis reported, used the same platform as the roughly 710 first-cohort repertoires.

For this clone: The target antigen is unknown.

Here immunoSEQ multiplex PCR was the method, and the copy in TCRdb shows in-frame clones only, minus some. Of about 240,000 clones in the sample, about 86% were seen once. J was trimmed by 2 bases and V by 6 bases; bases with no gene match: 2. The length of the CDR3 is 14 residues. Germline CDR1 MRHNA, CDR2 SNTAGT. Study-wide results and caveats: Reports described diagnosis of cytomegalovirus status by the classifier as highly specific and sensitive. Cytomegalovirus-associated TCR beta chains were listed, numbering some 150.

Separate from the 666-subject first cohort, the roughly 120-subject validation cohort was the one that the donors belonged to. The rearrangement joins TRBV6-4 to TRBJ2-1, with 9 bases that match TRBD2. Material for sequencing was PBMCs. The receptor comes from a woman in her 30s in good health and CMV-seropositive. CDR3 region: CASRASGTYNEQFF. In nucleotides, the CDR3 is TGTGCCAGCAGAGCTAGCGGGACCTACAATGAGCAGTTCTTC.